This is a list of T cell receptor beta chains from one sample in a study of T cell changes during pregnancy in multiple sclerosis. The protocol was immunoSEQ multiplex PCR, while the TCRdb copy is restricted to in-frame clones and leaves out a portion. The data contain around 71,000 clones, approximately 92% of them singletons. The specimen was peripheral blood, collected in the third trimester of pregnancy. The source of these receptors is a female donor with multiple sclerosis, enrolled in a pregnancy study. The CDR3 runs from the conserved cysteine through the conserved F or W. The order of the fields is clone size, J gene, D gene, V gene, CDR3 protein, CDR3 DNA. The D gene is left open where the match is weak. Part of the rows lack a size; the others show once, few, many or a class for expanded clones.

- | TRBJ2-7 | - | TRBV19 | CASGIGEQYF | TGTGCCAGCGGTATCGGGGAGCAGTACTTC
- | TRBJ1-1 | - | TRBV5-1 | CASSLAGLLRNTEAFF | TGCGCCAGCAGCTTGGCAGGGCTATTAAGGAACACTGAAGCTTTCTTT
- | TRBJ2-6 | TRBD1 | TRBV5-4 | CASSLRGLGGANVLTF | TGTGCCAGCAGCTTGAGGGGGCTGGGGGGGGCCAACGTCCTGACTTTC
- | TRBJ1-1 | TRBD1 | TRBV5-4 | CASSFPGQTNTEAFF | TGTGCCAGCAGCTTCCCGGGACAGACGAACACTGAAGCTTTCTTT
- | TRBJ1-4 | TRBD1 | TRBV9 | CASSLGTGREKLFF | TGTGCCAGCAGTCTCGGGACAGGGAGGGAAAAACTGTTTTTT
- | TRBJ2-1 | TRBD2 | TRBV9 | CASSVTSGSSYNEQFF | TGTGCCAGCAGCGTAACTAGCGGCAGCTCCTACAATGAGCAGTTCTTC
- | TRBJ2-7 | TRBD1 | TRBV10-3 | CAISESSGDRGSQYF | TGTGCCATCAGTGAGTCTTCGGGGGACAGGGGGTCTCAGTACTTC
- | TRBJ2-1 | - | TRBV2 | CASSDPLYNEQFF | TGTGCCAGCAGTGACCCACTTTACAATGAGCAGTTCTTC
- | TRBJ2-7 | TRBD2 | TRBV29-1 | CSVIGTSVLEQYF | TGCAGCGTTATAGGGACTAGTGTCCTCGAGCAGTACTTC
- | TRBJ2-1 | TRBD1 | TRBV4-1 | CASSHVRQGAKNEQFF | TGCGCCAGCAGCCACGTTAGACAGGGGGCTAAAAATGAGCAGTTCTTC
- | TRBJ2-2 | - | TRBV19 | CASRDGLGAGELFF | TGTGCCAGTAGGGACGGGTTAGGGGCCGGGGAGCTGTTTTTT
- | TRBJ2-3 | - | TRBV10-2 | CASSEGGSTDTQYF | TGCGCCAGCAGTGAAGGGGGATCCACAGATACGCAGTATTTT
- | TRBJ2-2 | - | TRBV7-8 | CASSFSGTGELFF | TGTGCCAGCAGCTTTAGTGGCACCGGGGAGCTGTTTTTT
- | TRBJ2-2 | - | TRBV11-2 | CASTASVGSPTGELFF | TGTGCCAGCACCGCGAGCGTCGGGAGCCCCACCGGGGAGCTGTTTTTT
- | TRBJ2-1 | - | TRBV6-1 | CASTDHGVNNEQFF | TGTGCCAGCACAGATCACGGGGTAAACAATGAGCAGTTCTTC
- | TRBJ2-1 | TRBD2 | TRBV6-6 | CASSLGTSGIYNEQFF | TGTGCCAGCAGTTTAGGGACTAGCGGGATTTACAATGAGCAGTTCTTC
- | TRBJ2-3 | TRBD1 | TRBV5-6 | CASSPDRGRTDTQYF | TGTGCCAGCAGCCCCGACAGGGGGCGAACAGATACGCAGTATTTT
- | TRBJ2-5 | TRBD2 | TRBV5-6 | CASSFIGASGEETQYF | TGTGCCAGCAGCTTCATCGGGGCTAGCGGAGAAGAGACCCAGTACTTC
- | TRBJ1-5 | - | TRBV12-2 | CASRLDWKGRTGKMNQPQHF | TGTGCAAGTCGCTTAGATTGGAAAGGGCGGACAGGGAAAATGAATCAGCCCCAGCATTTT
- | TRBJ1-2 | TRBD1 | TRBV4-3 | CASSQGVTGGTNYGYTF | TGCGCCAGCAGCCAAGGGGTGACAGGGGGAACGAACTATGGCTACACCTTC
- | TRBJ2-7 | - | TRBV19 | CASSRGPRVDEQYF | TGTGCCAGTAGCCGCGGGCCCCGAGTCGACGAGCAGTACTTC
- | TRBJ2-5 | - | TRBV2 | CASSRIAETQYF | TGTGCCAGCAGCCGGATAGCGGAGACCCAGTACTTC
- | TRBJ2-1 | TRBD2 | TRBV30 | CAWSLASGGYNEQFF | TGTGCCTGGAGCCTAGCCAGCGGGGGCTACAATGAGCAGTTCTTC
- | TRBJ2-1 | - | TRBV28 | CASRSGGIDNEQFF | TGTGCCAGCAGGTCCGGAGGGATCGACAATGAGCAGTTCTTC
- | TRBJ2-3 | - | TRBV29-1 | CSVEGGTGRGYTQYF | TGCAGCGTTGAAGGGGGGACCGGGAGAGGGTATACGCAGTATTTT
- | TRBJ2-3 | TRBD2 | TRBV11-2 | CASIAGAAQYF | TGTGCCAGCATCGCGGGAGCTGCGCAGTATTTT
once | TRBJ2-7 | - | TRBV28 | CASSAGQIRSYEQYF | TGTGCCAGCAGTGCGGGACAGATACGCTCCTACGAGCAGTACTTC
- | TRBJ1-2 | TRBD1 | TRBV28 | CASRYRGSYGYTF | TGTGCCAGCAGGTACAGGGGTAGTTATGGCTACACCTTC
- | TRBJ2-7 | TRBD1 | TRBV5-1 | CASSGQGAGSYEQYF | TGCGCCAGCAGCGGACAGGGGGCGGGATCCTACGAGCAGTACTTC
- | TRBJ2-5 | TRBD1 | TRBV5-3 | CARTIRDRGDHLIHLLETQYF | TGTGCCAGAACCATCAGGGACAGGGGGGACCACTTAATCCATCTACTGGAGACCCAGTACTTC
- | TRBJ1-2 | TRBD1 | TRBV9 | CASSAGTGYGYTF | TGTGCCAGCAGCGCCGGGACAGGCTATGGCTACACCTTC
- | TRBJ2-2 | - | TRBV2 | CASSGQGNTGELFF | TGTGCCAGCAGTGGTCAGGGGAACACCGGGGAGCTGTTTTTT
- | TRBJ2-7 | TRBD2 | TRBV5-1 | CASSMVASGRWEQYF | TGCGCCAGCAGCATGGTGGCTAGCGGGAGATGGGAGCAGTACTTC
- | TRBJ1-1 | - | TRBV7-8 | CASSFAGTEAFF | TGTGCCAGCAGCTTCGCCGGGACAGAAGCTTTCTTT
few | TRBJ1-1 | - | TRBV30 | CAWGGTEAFF | TGTGCCTGGGGAGGGACTGAAGCTTTCTTT
- | TRBJ2-4 | - | TRBV19 | CASVRTHNPEYLGGNIQYF | TGTGCCAGTGTAAGGACACACAACCCAGAATACCTGGGGGGAAACATTCAGTACTTC
once | TRBJ2-6 | TRBD1 | TRBV5-6 | CASIPRGTGGSGANVLTF | TGTGCCAGCATACCTCGGGGGACAGGGGGCTCTGGGGCCAACGTCCTGACTTTC
- | TRBJ2-1 | TRBD2 | TRBV30 | CAWRLAGRDEQFF | TGTGCCTGGAGGCTAGCGGGTAGGGATGAGCAGTTCTTC
- | TRBJ1-2 | - | TRBV5-1 | CASSSTLIQGRYGYTF | TGCGCCAGCAGCTCAACGTTGATACAGGGAAGATATGGCTACACCTTC
- | TRBJ2-1 | TRBD2 | TRBV28 | CASRTGTSGIRNEQFF | TGTGCCAGCAGAACTGGGACTAGCGGGATCAGGAATGAGCAGTTCTTC
- | TRBJ2-5 | - | TRBV2 | CASSEPALQETQYF | TGTGCCAGCAGTGAACCTGCGCTCCAAGAGACCCAGTACTTC
- | TRBJ2-1 | TRBD2 | TRBV10-3 | CAISELAGSSYNEQFF | TGTGCCATCAGTGAGCTAGCGGGAAGCTCCTACAATGAGCAGTTCTTC
- | TRBJ1-4 | - | TRBV7-9 | CASSPRVPSMETNEKLFF | TGTGCCAGCAGTCCCCGGGTCCCCTCTATGGAAACTAATGAAAAACTGTTTTTT
- | TRBJ2-3 | TRBD2 | TRBV7-2 | CASVSGRVTDTQYF | TGTGCCAGCGTAAGCGGGAGGGTCACAGATACGCAGTATTTT
- | TRBJ2-7 | - | TRBV5-1 | CASSLAGGTYEQYF | TGCGCCAGCAGCTTGGCTGGCGGGACCTACGAGCAGTACTTC
- | TRBJ2-2 | - | TRBV7-9 | CASSIRGQERNTGELFF | TGTGCCAGCAGCATCAGAGGGCAGGAGAGGAACACCGGGGAGCTGTTTTTT
- | TRBJ2-7 | - | TRBV19 | CASSIVTGIEQYF | TGTGCCAGTAGTATAGTTACAGGGATCGAGCAGTACTTC
- | TRBJ2-6 | TRBD1 | TRBV29-1 | CSVDDRATGANVLTF | TGCAGCGTTGATGACAGGGCAACTGGGGCCAACGTCCTGACTTTC
- | TRBJ1-4 | TRBD1 | TRBV5-1 | CASSRDRAATNEKLFF | TGCGCCAGCAGCCGTGACAGGGCCGCAACTAATGAAAAACTGTTTTTT
- | TRBJ1-5 | - | TRBV7-8 | CASSFTGDGNQPQHF | TGTGCCAGCAGCTTCACAGGTGATGGCAATCAGCCCCAGCATTTT
- | TRBJ2-7 | TRBD1 | TRBV12-5 | CASGHGTGAYEQYF | TGTGCTAGTGGACACGGGACAGGGGCCTACGAGCAGTACTTC
- | TRBJ1-1 | TRBD1 | TRBV5-1 | CASSSVGQALEAFF | TGCGCCAGCAGCTCCGTCGGACAGGCCCTTGAAGCTTTCTTT
- | TRBJ1-1 | - | TRBV4-1 | CASSQARLRDTEAFF | TGCGCCAGCAGCCAAGCGCGGTTGAGGGACACTGAAGCTTTCTTT
- | TRBJ2-3 | TRBD1 | TRBV5-1 | CASSLGQGITDTQYF | TGCGCCAGCAGCTTGGGACAGGGGATCACAGATACGCAGTATTTT
- | TRBJ2-5 | TRBD2 | TRBV7-3 | CASSWIAGETQYF | TGTGCCAGCAGCTGGATAGCGGGGGAGACCCAGTACTTC
- | TRBJ2-1 | - | TRBV20-1 | CSATLKFF | TGCAGTGCTACTCTAAAGTTCTTC
- | TRBJ2-2 | TRBD1 | TRBV28 | CASSPGGGYTGELFF | TGTGCCAGCAGCCCAGGGGGCGGGTACACCGGGGAGCTGTTTTTT